The next 8 T cell receptor beta chains were all read from a single sample in a study of shared clonotypes between healthy human individuals. The naive CD8 subset, CD45RO-negative cells positively selected for CCR7, excluded terminally differentiated effector memory CD45RA+ cells. The data were produced by immunoSEQ multiplex PCR, yet TCRdb's version contains in-frame clones alone and is incomplete. The table lists 1.5 million to 2.5 million clones, about 95% of them singletons. The sequenced material came from naive CD8+ T cells sorted from blood. These receptors came from a young man in good health.

The chain combines TRBV21-1 with TRBJ1-1. TRBV21-1 is termed a pseudogene. The CDR3 is 13 amino acids. The CDR3 coding sequence is TGTGCCAGCAGCACCGAAAAGGGTACTGAAGCTTTCTTT. Residues: CASSTEKGTEAFF.

The V gene is TRBV4-1, the J gene TRBJ2-3; D uncertain. This CDR3 is 17 amino acids long. The germline V gene encodes CDR1 MGHRA and CDR2 YSYEKL. V was pared by 0 bases and J by 3 bases, with 16 bases between. The chain's CDR3 is CASSQDPPPAATDTQYF. The CDR3 DNA sequence: TGCGCCAGCAGCCAAGATCCGCCTCCGGCCGCGACAGATACGCAGTATTTT.

The count of this clone is one. The chain is built from TRBV5-6 and TRBJ1-2, with 7 positions matching TRBD1. In germline, CDR1 is SGHDT, CDR2 YYEEEE. This CDR3 contains 13 residues. Trimming at V came to 6 bases and at J to 4 bases, leaving 6 bases not matched to a gene. This chain's CDR3 is CASIIQGPYGYTF. The CDR3 DNA sequence: TGTGCCAGCATCATACAGGGGCCCTATGGCTACACCTTC.

The chain couples TRBV25-1 to TRBJ2-7; 7 nucleotides match TRBD1. The CDR3 runs 15 residues. J lost 0 bases, V lost 4 bases, and 6 bases had no gene match. In germline, CDR1 is MGHDK, CDR2 SYGVNS. CDR3: CASSGPGTDSYEQYF. The CDR3 nucleotides read TGTGCCAGCAGTGGGCCCGGGACAGACTCCTACGAGCAGTACTTC.

J is TRBJ1-1 and V is TRBV9; D is possibly TRBD1 (6 bases). V gave up 6 bases and J gave up 6 bases, with 21 bases separating them. The CDR3 extends over 15 amino acids. Germline CDR1 reads SGDLS; CDR2 reads YYNGEE. For the CDR3, the DNA is TGTGCCAGCAACCCGGACAGCCGGTCCCCCGCTGAAGCTTTCTTT. Protein sequence: CASNPDSRSPAEAFF.

A note on this clone: Other nucleotide sequences from this sample produce the same CDR3. The rearrangement joins TRBV4-3 to TRBJ2-2; unclear D gene. The V gene's germline CDR1 is LGHNA and CDR2 YSLEER. This CDR3 is 15 amino acids long. The V end was cut by 3 bases, the J end by 4 bases, with 12 bases between. The CDR3 DNA reads TGCGCCAGCAGCCAGGGCCCGGGCGGCACCGGGGAGCTGTTTTTT. The encoded protein is CASSQGPGGTGELFF.

The rearrangement joins TRBV27 to TRBJ2-7, with TRBD1 identical over 8 bases. The V segment lost 3 bases and the J segment 1 base; nucleotides outside the gene matches: 8. The CDR3 totals 16 residues. CDR1 is MNHEY, CDR2 SMNVEV, per germline (reference sequence). CDR3 loop: CASSFSQGAISYEQYF. DNA for the CDR3: TGTGCCAGCAGTTTCTCCCAGGGGGCAATATCCTACGAGCAGTACTTC.

V gene TRBV5-4 combines with J gene TRBJ2-2; tentatively, D is TRBD2 (6 bases). The length of the CDR3 is 17 residues. V was shortened by 0 bases and J by 3 bases, with 15 bases between the two germline ends. Germline V CDR1 and CDR2: SGHNT, YYREEE (reference sequence). CDR3 coding DNA: TGTGCCAGCAGCTTGGCTAAGTCTAGGAGGGACACCGGGGAGCTGTTTTTT. It is translated as CASSLAKSRRDTGELFF.